The 12 T cell receptor beta chains below all came from one sample that was sequenced in a study of T cells after yellow fever vaccination. TCRdb processed the 5' RACE reads anew with MiXCR; each CDR3 protein has one entry. The sample lists just under 600,000 distinct CDR3 sequences; roughly 13% were seen once. This specimen was PBMCs, taken on the day of the yellow fever booster vaccination. The receptor source for this set is a young man who received the YFV17D yellow fever vaccine.

This clonotype was detected only a few times. V gene TRBV2 combines with J gene TRBJ2-7; 7 nucleotides match TRBD1. J gave up 4 bases and V 3 bases, and 6 bases lay outside the gene matches. The CDR3 totals 14 residues. Germline lookup yields CDR1 SNHLY and CDR2 FYNNEI. CDR3 residues: CASSEKTGSYEQYF. CDR3 bases: TGTGCCAGCAGTGAGAAGACAGGGAGTTACGAGCAGTACTTC.

This sequence joins TRBV14 and TRBJ2-7; 12 nucleotides match TRBD2. Germline V gene sequence: CDR1 SGHDN, CDR2 FVKESK. This CDR3 region has 13 residues. J was trimmed by 10 bases and V by 3 bases; bases with no gene match: 4. The CDR3 loop reads CASSHRTSGNQYF. The CDR3 DNA is TGTGCCAGCAGCCATAGGACTAGCGGGAATCAGTACTTC.

In its sample, this clonotype was seen many times. This sequence joins TRBV7-2 and TRBJ2-3; D not resolved. This CDR3 spans 12 amino acids. Per the germline V gene, CDR1 is SGHTA and CDR2 is FQGNSA. Trimming removed 5 bases from V and 6 bases from J, with 9 bases in between. CDR3 sequence: CASSLISDTQYF. DNA of the CDR3: TGTGCCAGCAGCCTAATCTCCGATACGCAGTATTTT.

This rearrangement joins TRBV10-3 to TRBJ2-7, with 14 bases identical to TRBD2. Germline CDR1 ENHRY, CDR2 SYGVKD. V was clipped by 4 bases and J by 4 bases; unmatched bases: 15. The CDR3 loop spans 19 amino acids. The CDR3 region has the DNA TGTGCCATCAGTGTCCCACCGGGACTAGCGGGAGTTAGGGGGTACGAGCAGTACTTC. It encodes CAISVPPGLAGVRGYEQYF.

The chain recombines TRBV7-3 with TRBJ2-2; maybe TRBD1 (5 bases). Germline V CDR1 and CDR2: SGHTA, FQGTGA. V lost 3 bases to trimming and J lost 4 bases, with 12 bases between them. CDR3 length: 15 residues. The CDR3 sequence is CASSLGHPGTGELFF. In DNA form, the CDR3 reads TGTGCCAGCAGCTTGGGGCACCCGGGCACCGGGGAGCTGTTTTTT.

This clonotype was detected a few times. CDR3 sequence (DNA): TGTGCCAGCAGCCCCCACAGGGGGTTCGACGAGCAGTACTTC. Amino acids: CASSPHRGFDEQYF. The gene calls are TRBV14 and TRBJ2-7; the match to TRBD1 covers 8 bases. V was pared by 4 bases and J by 5 bases, with 7 bases of the junction left unmatched. Germline loops: CDR1 SGHDN, CDR2 FVKESK. This CDR3 contains 14 residues.

The CDR3 protein is CAISLGGNTDTQYF. The CDR3 bases are TGTGCCATCAGTCTTGGGGGGAACACAGATACGCAGTATTTT. This chain uses TRBV10-3 with TRBJ2-3; D may be TRBD2 (6 bases). V was shortened by 5 bases and J by 2 bases, with 11 bases between the two germline ends. Germline lookup yields CDR1 ENHRY and CDR2 SYGVKD. The CDR3 is 14 amino acids.

This chain uses TRBV2 with TRBJ2-1, with D unresolved. The V and J ends lost 7 bases and 12 bases respectively, with 16 bases between them. Per the germline V gene, CDR1 is SNHLY and CDR2 is FYNNEI. The CDR3 extends over 12 amino acids. The CDR3 region has the DNA TGTGCCAGCACGTTCTTGGAGCGTGTGCAGTTCTTC. Amino acid sequence: CASTFLERVQFF.

This clonotype occurred many times. V gene TRBV7-8 combines with J gene TRBJ2-4; D gene unclear. The CDR3 spans 17 residues. Per germline, CDR1 SGHVS and CDR2 FQNEAQ. The V gene lost 0 bases and the J gene lost 6 bases, with 18 bases spanning the gap. The CDR3 region is CASSLAPSIMRRNIQYF. The CDR3 DNA is TGTGCCAGCAGCTTAGCGCCGAGCATTATGAGGAGAAACATTCAGTACTTC.

The chain employs TRBV7-2 and TRBJ2-7, with a possible D match to TRBD2 (6 bases). Trimming took 2 bases from V and 3 from J, leaving 14 bases between them. In germline, CDR1 is SGHTA, CDR2 FQGNSA. This CDR3 region has 15 residues. The DNA for the CDR3 is TGTGCCAGCAGCTTATCCCCTAGCGCTAACTACGAGCAGTACTTC. Translating it yields CASSLSPSANYEQYF.

The chain carries TRBV7-8 and TRBJ2-5; 7 positions agree with TRBD1. The junction had 11 bases not matched to a gene; V was cut back by 5 bases and J by 2 bases. The germline V gene encodes CDR1 SGHVS and CDR2 FQNEAQ. The CDR3 spans 16 residues. The CDR3 reads CASSGRGGALQETQYF. CDR3 nucleotides: TGTGCCAGCAGCGGACGAGGGGGCGCGTTACAAGAGACCCAGTACTTC. The complete variable domain, with remaining parts taken from reference TRBV7-8 and TRBJ2-5, reads GAGVSQSPRYKVAKRGQDVALRCDPISGHVSLFWYQQALGQGPEFLTYFQNEAQLDKSGLPSDRFFAERPEGSVSTLKIQRTQQEDSAVYLCASSGRGGALQETQYFGPGTRLLVL.

This clonotype was counted a few times. This chain joins TRBV5-1 and TRBJ2-1; no firm D call. This CDR3 region has 15 residues. Germline CDR1 SGHRS, CDR2 YFSETQ. Trimming left V 3 bases short and J 1 base short, with 11 bases between. The CDR3, as DNA: TGCGCCAGCAGCTCTGACTTGGCATCCTACAATGAGCAGTTCTTC. Encoded protein: CASSSDLASYNEQFF.